This section outlines one T cell receptor beta chain sequence together with its context. Its specificity is unknown. For TCR beta, cDNA was produced by 5'RACE template switching with UMIs. TCRdb re-called the 5' RACE reads and gives one entry per CDR3 protein, without DNA. The sample table sets out about 390,000 distinct CDR3 sequences. The data belong to a study of T cells expressing NK-cell markers. Background on the study: With respect to HCMV, seven of the eight sequenced donors were seropositive, and one was seronegative.

Germline lookup yields CDR1 SGHAT and CDR2 FQNNGV. This CDR3 is 16 amino acids long. Study findings and constraints: Dominance of the CD3+CD56-NKG2C+ fraction by these clonotypes also held in several donors. Of CD8+ T cells, roughly 1.0-7.0% belonged to dominant NKG2C+ clonotypes in 5 or 6 donors.

The source of this sequence is a woman in her forties or fifties in good health. The specimen was blood T cells: a sorted CD56 or NKG2C T cell subset, CD4+ or CD8+ T cells, or bulk PBMC T cells (not recorded which). The rearrangement joins TRBV11-2 to TRBJ2-3; TCRdb picks TRBD2, but there is no DNA to check that call. The CDR3: CASSLQGLAGADTQYF.